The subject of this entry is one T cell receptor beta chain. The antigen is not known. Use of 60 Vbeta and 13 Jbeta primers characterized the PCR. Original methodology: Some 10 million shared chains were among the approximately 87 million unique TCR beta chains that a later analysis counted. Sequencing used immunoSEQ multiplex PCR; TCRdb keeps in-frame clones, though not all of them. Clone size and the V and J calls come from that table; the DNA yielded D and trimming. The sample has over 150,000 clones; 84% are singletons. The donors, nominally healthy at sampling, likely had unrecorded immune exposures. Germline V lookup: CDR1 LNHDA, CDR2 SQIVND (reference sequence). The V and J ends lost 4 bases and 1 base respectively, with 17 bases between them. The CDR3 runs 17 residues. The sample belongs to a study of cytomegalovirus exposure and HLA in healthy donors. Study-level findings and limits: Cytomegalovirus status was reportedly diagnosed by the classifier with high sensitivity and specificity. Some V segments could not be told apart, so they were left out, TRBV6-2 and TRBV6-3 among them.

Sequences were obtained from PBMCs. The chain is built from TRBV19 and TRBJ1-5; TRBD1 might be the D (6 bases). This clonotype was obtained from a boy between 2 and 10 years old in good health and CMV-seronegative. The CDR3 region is CASSTSLDRASNQPQHF. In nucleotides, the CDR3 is TGTGCCAGTAGTACCTCTTTGGACAGAGCCAGCAATCAGCCCCAGCATTTT.